These 28 T cell receptor beta chains share one sample of origin, sequenced in a study of cytomegalovirus exposure and HLA in healthy donors. The PCR ran on 60 Vbeta and 13 Jbeta primers. The assay was immunoSEQ multiplex PCR, and TCRdb's table has in-frame clones only and misses some. The sample gives some 130,000 clones, approximately 82% of which show up once; 2% to 3% is in the top ten. Sequenced input: PBMCs. The receptors originated from a man aged 50 to 59 in good health and CMV-seronegative.

J is TRBJ1-1 and V is TRBV25-1, with 11 bases fitting TRBD1. J lost 4 bases, V lost 8 bases, and 6 bases had no gene match. CDR1 MGHDK and CDR2 SYGVNS come from the germline V gene. This CDR3 spans 14 amino acids. The CDR3 region has the DNA TGTGCCAGCGGCACCGGGACAGGGGGCACTGAAGCTTTCTTT. Protein sequence: CASGTGTGGTEAFF.

The table lists this clone with a count of one. The V and J genes are TRBV9 and TRBJ1-5; D is unresolved. In germline, CDR1 is SGDLS, CDR2 YYNGEE. This CDR3 has 15 amino acids. V lost 4 bases and J 5 bases, leaving 16 bases between the germline ends. CDR3 DNA sequence: TGTGCCAGCAGCCCGTCGGGGAGCGGGGATCAGCCCCAGCATTTT. It codes for CASSPSGSGDQPQHF.

The chain has TRBV10-3 and TRBJ2-7, with 8 bases aligning to TRBD1. The V and J ends lost 4 bases and 2 bases, in that order; junction bases with no gene match: 7. Per the germline V gene, CDR1 is ENHRY and CDR2 is SYGVKD. This CDR3 comprises 15 residues. The CDR3, as DNA: TGTGCCATCAGTGTTCTCGGACAGGGAACCTACGAGCAGTACTTC. Encoded protein: CAISVLGQGTYEQYF.

V and J are TRBV25-1 and TRBJ2-7, with 7 bases that match TRBD2. The CDR3 is 14 residues long. V shed 5 bases and J 5 bases; nucleotides not matched to a gene: 9. Germline V lookup: CDR1 MGHDK, CDR2 SYGVNS. The CDR3 sequence is CASSRGDSPNEQYF. CDR3 sequence (DNA): TGTGCCAGCAGTCGGGGGGATAGCCCCAACGAGCAGTACTTC.

Comments on this clone: The junction and the germline gene differ at one end; a read error may be behind it. This rearrangement joins TRBV7-9 to TRBJ1-3; D is unclear. This CDR3 comprises 11 residues. Germline V gene data show CDR1 as SEHNR and CDR2 as FQNEAQ (reference sequence). As DNA, the CDR3 is TGTGCCAGCAGCCCCCGGGTGCCCGAGGATTTT. The encoded protein is CASSPRVPEDF.

The chain employs TRBV2 and TRBJ1-5, with D tentatively TRBD1 (6 bases). The V gene's germline CDR1 is SNHLY and CDR2 FYNNEI. V lost 5 bases and J lost 6, with 17 bases in between. The CDR3 extends over 15 amino acids. The CDR3 region has the DNA TGTGCCAGCAGTTTCGGACAGAAAGCTGGTCAGCCCCAGCATTTT. Its translation is CASSFGQKAGQPQHF.

This chain uses TRBV9 with TRBJ2-5, with 8 bases identical to TRBD1. V dropped 0 bases and J dropped 4; count of bases not matched to a gene: 5. CDR1 and CDR2 from the germline V gene are SGDLS and YYNGEE. The CDR3 length is 15 residues. The CDR3 bases are TGTGCCAGCAGCGTAGGGACAGGGTGTGGAGAGACCCAGTACTTC. It translates to CASSVGTGCGETQYF. Based on the CDR3 plus reference TRBV9 and TRBJ2-5, the full variable domain is DSGVTQTPKHLITATGQRVTLRCSPRSGDLSVYWYQQSLDQGLQFLIQYYNGEERAKGNILERFSAQQFPDLHSELNLSSLELGDSALYFCASSVGTGCGETQYFGPGTRLLVL.

The rearrangement uses TRBV4-1 and TRBJ2-7, with 9 bases fitting TRBD1. V lost 4 bases and J lost 3; bases outside the gene matches: 13. Germline values: CDR1 MGHRA, CDR2 YSYEKL. The CDR3 extends over 17 amino acids. CDR3 DNA: TGCGCCAGCAGCCGATTACAGGGGGCGCATCAAGTCTACGAGCAGTACTTC. Its translation is CASSRLQGAHQVYEQYF.

The V gene is TRBV19, the J gene TRBJ2-7; D may be TRBD2 (5 bases). This CDR3 spans 15 amino acids. Per the germline V gene, CDR1 is LNHDA and CDR2 is SQIVND (reference sequence). V dropped 5 bases and J dropped 4 bases, with 18 bases sitting between them. As DNA, the CDR3 is TGTGCCAGTAGTCACTCGGTTGGGCGCGGGTACGAGCAGTACTTC. Its protein is CASSHSVGRGYEQYF.

J is TRBJ2-5 and V is TRBV19; 10 bases align to TRBD2. CDR1 LNHDA and CDR2 SQIVND come from the germline V gene (reference sequence). V was pared by 7 bases and J by 5 bases, with 10 bases of the junction left unmatched. The CDR3 is 15 amino acids. The CDR3 sequence: CASKASGGARETQYF. The CDR3 DNA is TGTGCCAGTAAAGCGAGCGGGGGGGCCCGGGAGACCCAGTACTTC.

V usage is TRBV6-5 and J usage is TRBJ2-7, with D maybe TRBD1 (6 bases). Germline V gene sequence: CDR1 MNHEY, CDR2 SVGAGI. CDR3 length equals 15 residues. Trimming pared 0 bases from V and 4 bases from J, leaving 13 bases between. The CDR3 here is CASSYSNQGIYEQYF. CDR3 sequence (DNA): TGTGCCAGCAGTTACTCTAACCAGGGGATTTACGAGCAGTACTTC.

The rearrangement links TRBV6-4 to TRBJ1-4; TRBD1 matches at 7 bases. Germline lookup yields CDR1 MRHNA and CDR2 SNTAGT. CDR3 length equals 14 residues. Trimming took 6 bases from V and 8 from J; bases not matched to a gene: 9. CDR3 nucleotides: TGTGCCAGCAGCGACAGGGCCAGGGGAGAAAAACTGTTTTTT. Its protein product is CASSDRARGEKLFF.

This sequence joins TRBV2 and TRBJ1-6; 7 bases fit TRBD1. Trimming removed 2 bases from V and 4 bases from J; junction bases left unmatched: 5. CDR3 length equals 16 residues. Germline V lookup: CDR1 SNHLY, CDR2 FYNNEI. DNA for the CDR3: TGTGCCAGCAGTGAAAGCTCAGGGGGGTATAATTCACCCCTCCACTTT. This encodes CASSESSGGYNSPLHF.

The chain has TRBV7-9 and TRBJ1-2; the match to TRBD1 covers 8 bases. The CDR3 totals 15 residues. The junction had 8 bases not matched to a gene; V was cut back by 4 bases and J by 4 bases. Germline-derived CDR1 and CDR2 are SEHNR and FQNEAQ (reference sequence). In DNA, the CDR3 is TGTGCCAGCAGCTACTACGGGACAGGTGCCTATGGCTACACCTTC. This gives the protein CASSYYGTGAYGYTF. Looking up the rest from reference TRBV7-9 and TRBJ1-2 gives the full variable domain: DTGVSQNPRHKITKRGQNVTFRCDPISEHNRLYWYRQTLGQGPEFLTYFQNEAQLEKSRLLSDRFSAERPKGSFSTLEIQRTEQGDSAMYLCASSYYGTGAYGYTFGSGTRLTVV.

This chain connects TRBV18 to TRBJ2-3, with 9 bases matching TRBD2. The ends lost 4 bases at V and 4 bases at J; junction bases unmatched: 9. The CDR3 extends over 16 amino acids. Per the germline V gene, CDR1 is KGHSH and CDR2 is LQKENI. Here the CDR3 DNA reads TGTGCCAGCTCACGAGGGCTAGCGGGGAGGTCAGATACGCAGTATTTT. This encodes CASSRGLAGRSDTQYF.

V and J are TRBV29-1 and TRBJ2-3; 10 bases agree with TRBD1. This CDR3 spans 15 amino acids. The germline V gene has CDR1 SQVTM and CDR2 ANQGSEA. V trimming: 8 bases; J trimming: 2 bases; junction bases outside the gene matches: 10. The CDR3, as DNA: TGCAGCTTCACTTGGACAGGGGGTAACACAGATACGCAGTATTTT. It translates to CSFTWTGGNTDTQYF.

The rearrangement uses TRBV2 and TRBJ1-6; no clear D. V lost 6 bases to trimming and J lost 0 bases, with 9 bases between them. The CDR3 is 15 residues long. CDR1 is SNHLY and CDR2 is FYNNEI in the germline V gene. DNA of the CDR3: TGTGCCAGCAGAGTGTCCAGCTCCTATAATTCACCCCTCCACTTT. Translation gives CASRVSSSYNSPLHF.

V and J are TRBV2 and TRBJ1-4; D may be TRBD1 (5 bases). V lost 4 bases and J lost 7, with 13 bases in between. In germline, CDR1 is SNHLY, CDR2 FYNNEI. CDR3 length equals 14 residues. Here the CDR3 DNA reads TGTGCCAGCAGTGTAAAAGGGGCGGCTGAAAAACTGTTTTTT. Translating it yields CASSVKGAAEKLFF.

This clone was counted only a few times. V usage is TRBV6-5 and J usage is TRBJ2-3, with 7 nucleotides matching TRBD1. In germline, CDR1 is MNHEY, CDR2 SVGAGI. This CDR3 comprises 14 residues. V dropped 5 bases and J dropped 0; count of bases not matched to a gene: 2. The CDR3 spells CASSATGSTDTQYF. The CDR3 nucleotides are TGTGCCAGCAGTGCGACAGGGAGCACAGATACGCAGTATTTT.

J is TRBJ2-1 and V is TRBV19; 8 bases align to TRBD1. V dropped 1 base and J dropped 7; count of bases not matched to a gene: 3. The CDR3 spans 14 residues. CDR1 is LNHDA and CDR2 is SQIVND in the germline V gene (reference sequence). The CDR3 sequence is CASSIGTGLNEQFF. CDR3 DNA: TGTGCCAGTAGTATAGGGACAGGGCTGAATGAGCAGTTCTTC.

The chain combines TRBV28 with TRBJ2-5, with unresolved D. The DNA end is more similar to TRBJ2-7, so the J call may be wrong. CDR1 is MDHEN and CDR2 is SYDVKM in the germline V gene. CDR3 length: 13 amino acids. CDR3 coding DNA: TGTGCCAGCAGTTCCCTTTTGAGGTACGAGCAGTACTTC. Translating it yields CASSSLLRYEQYF.

The J gene is TRBJ2-7, the V gene TRBV27; D might be TRBD2 (5 bases). Germline values: CDR1 MNHEY, CDR2 SMNVEV (reference sequence). This CDR3 spans 14 amino acids. Trimming took 3 bases from V and 5 from J, leaving 14 bases between them. For the CDR3, the DNA is TGTGCCAGCAGTTTCTCCCCGCGGGCCCACGAGCAGTACTTC. The encoded protein is CASSFSPRAHEQYF.

This chain connects TRBV6-1 to TRBJ1-3; tentative D call: TRBD1 (6 bases). The CDR3 totals 13 residues. Trimming cost V 7 bases and J 0 bases, with 7 bases left between them. Germline values: CDR1 MNHNS, CDR2 SASEGT. CDR3 DNA: TGTGCCAGCACGGACAGCTCTGGAAACACCATATATTTT. Its protein is CASTDSSGNTIYF.

The chain is built from TRBV2 and TRBJ1-1; weak D call: TRBD1 (6 bases). This CDR3 has 15 residues. Germline V lookup: CDR1 SNHLY, CDR2 FYNNEI. V lost 3 bases, J lost 4 bases, and 15 bases lay in between. DNA for the CDR3: TGTGCCAGCAGTGATCCCCTTAAAGGGGGCACTGAAGCTTTCTTT. This gives the protein CASSDPLKGGTEAFF.

This rearrangement joins TRBV7-6 to TRBJ2-2, with D unresolved. Trimming removed 1 base at V and 4 bases at J, with 7 bases between. CDR1 SGHVS and CDR2 FNYEAQ come from the germline V gene. CDR3 length: 14 residues. For the CDR3, the DNA is TGTGCCAGCAGCTTAGAGCCCCTCACCGGGGAGCTGTTTTTT. Translating gives CASSLEPLTGELFF.

This clone is a singleton in its sample. The chain employs TRBV28 and TRBJ2-7; 8 bases match TRBD1. Per the germline V gene, CDR1 is MDHEN and CDR2 is SYDVKM. V lost 7 bases and J lost 6; bases outside the gene matches: 11. The CDR3 covers 14 residues. The CDR3 here is CASNMTGAHLEQYF. The CDR3 coding sequence is TGTGCCAGCAATATGACAGGGGCCCACCTCGAGCAGTACTTC.

The V and J genes are TRBV6-5 and TRBJ2-7; possible D gene TRBD2, 5 bases. Germline CDR1 MNHEY, CDR2 SVGAGI. The V gene lost 4 bases and the J gene lost 7 bases, with 17 bases spanning the gap. The CDR3 has 14 residues. Here the CDR3 reads CASSSSLRETEQYF. The CDR3 DNA sequence: TGTGCCAGCAGTTCAAGTCTAAGGGAGACGGAGCAGTACTTC.

As to this clone: Compared with germline, one end of the junction differs, possibly owing to a read error. The chain is built from TRBV7-9 and TRBJ1-5; D is unresolved. The CDR3 spans 13 residues. Germline V gene sequence: CDR1 SEHNR, CDR2 FQNEAQ (reference sequence). The CDR3 is CSSSLNEPQPQHF. The DNA of the CDR3 is TGTTCCAGCAGCTTAAATGAGCCTCAGCCCCAGCATTTT.